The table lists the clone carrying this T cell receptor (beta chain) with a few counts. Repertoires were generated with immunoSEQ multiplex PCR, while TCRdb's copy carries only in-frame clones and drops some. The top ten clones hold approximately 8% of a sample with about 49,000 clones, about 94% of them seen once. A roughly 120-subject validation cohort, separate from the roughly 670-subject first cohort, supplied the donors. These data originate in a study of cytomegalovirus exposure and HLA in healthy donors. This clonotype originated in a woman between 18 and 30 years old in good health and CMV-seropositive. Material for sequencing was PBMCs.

This CDR3 reads CASSFLRDSGANVLTF. CDR3 nucleotides: TGTGCCAGCAGCTTTCTCAGGGACTCTGGGGCCAACGTCCTGACTTTC. The V gene is TRBV5-4, the J gene TRBJ2-6; D is perhaps TRBD1 (5 bases). This CDR3 contains 16 residues. V gave up 2 bases and J gave up 0 bases, with 9 bases separating them. Germline loops: CDR1 SGHNT, CDR2 YYREEE (reference sequence). The full variable domain, in which reference TRBV5-4 and TRBJ2-6 provide the parts outside the CDR3, is ETGVTQSPTHLIKTRGQQVTLRCSSQSGHNTVSWYQQALGQGPQFIFQYYREEENGRGNFPPRFSGLQFPNYSSELNVNALELDDSALYLCASSFLRDSGANVLTFGAGSRLTVL.